These T cell receptor beta chains were read from a single sample in a study of cytomegalovirus exposure and HLA in healthy donors. Libraries were prepared by immunoSEQ multiplex PCR; TCRdb keeps only in-frame clonotypes and omits some of them. The table records roughly 170,000 clones, about three quarters of them present only once. Sequenced sample: PBMCs. Every receptor here comes from a girl aged 5-17 years in good health and CMV-seronegative. Both conserved end residues are part of each CDR3. A D gene is named only where the DNA matches it firmly. The size field is filled for only some rows; it gives once, few, many or a size class.

TRBV27,-,-,TRBJ2-7,TGTGCCAGCAGTTTGGGAAGGGGATACGAGCAGTACTTC,CASSLGRGYEQYF
TRBV7-9,TRBD2,-,TRBJ2-1,TGTGCCAGCAGCTTAGGGGGACTAGCGGGGGAATACAATGAGCAGTTCTTC,CASSLGGLAGEYNEQFF
TRBV18,-,-,TRBJ2-4,TGTGCCAGCTCACCACGGCAGGGCAAAAACATTCAGTACTTC,CASSPRQGKNIQYF
TRBV6-6,TRBD2,few,TRBJ2-1,TGTGCCAGCAGCAAAACCGGACTAGCGATTGACAATGAGCAGTTCTTC,CASSKTGLAIDNEQFF
TRBV7-9,-,-,TRBJ1-1,TGTGCCAGCAGCTCAAACCGAGGCGACACTGAAGCTTTCTTT,CASSSNRGDTEAFF
TRBV5-1,-,-,TRBJ2-5,TGCGCCAGCAGGAGACAGGATCCCCTCAGAGAGACCCAGTACTTC,CASRRQDPLRETQYF
TRBV7-2,-,-,TRBJ1-6,TGTGCCAGCAGCTTGGGACAAGTGGCCCTCCACTTT,CASSLGQVALHF
TRBV27,-,-,TRBJ2-1,TGTGCCAGCAGTCCCTCTAAGGGGAACAATGAGCAGTTCTTC,CASSPSKGNNEQFF
TRBV4-1,TRBD1,-,TRBJ1-5,TGCGCCAGCAGCCAAGGGAGACAGGGGGCGAGTCAGCCCCAGCATTTT,CASSQGRQGASQPQHF
TRBV29-1,-,-,TRBJ1-2,TGCAGCGTTGTAGGGATTCGGGAAAACTATGGCTACACCTTC,CSVVGIRENYGYTF
TRBV4-1,TRBD2,-,TRBJ2-7,TGCGCCAGCAGCCAAGTAGCGGGGGATTACGAGCAGTACTTC,CASSQVAGDYEQYF
TRBV5-4,-,-,TRBJ1-3,TGTGCCAGCAGGCGGTGGTCTGGAAACACCATATATTTT,CASRRWSGNTIYF
TRBV19,-,once,TRBJ1-1,TGTGCCAGTAGCCGTGTGGGACATGCTGAAGCTTTCTTT,CASSRVGHAEAFF
TRBV7-8,TRBD1,few,TRBJ2-1,TGTGCCAGCAGCCGTTCCTCCGGGACAGGGACCTACAATGAGCAGTTCTTC,CASSRSSGTGTYNEQFF
TRBV13,-,-,TRBJ1-2,TGTGCCAGCAGCTTGGCACAGGGAAACTATGGCTACACCTTC,CASSLAQGNYGYTF
TRBV2,-,-,TRBJ1-5,TGTGCCAGCAGCCTCGGGACACCGAATCAGCCCCAGCATTTT,CASSLGTPNQPQHF
TRBV19,-,-,TRBJ2-5,TGTGCCAGTCGCCCTACTAGGGCCCAAGAGACCCAGTACTTC,CASRPTRAQETQYF
TRBV15,-,-,TRBJ2-5,TGTGCCACCAGAAGCAGTGGAGCGCGGGGAGAGACCCAGTACTTC,CATRSSGARGETQYF
TRBV7-9,TRBD1,-,TRBJ1-1,TGTGCCAGCAGCTTAGAGGGCAGGGGGACTGAAGCTTTCTTT,CASSLEGRGTEAFF
TRBV5-4,TRBD1,-,TRBJ1-2,TGTGCCAGCAGCCCTGACAGGGTTTACGGCTACACCTTC,CASSPDRVYGYTF
TRBV6-5,TRBD1,-,TRBJ1-1,TGTGCCAGCAGCCGTGGACAGGGGATCACTGAAGCTTTCTTT,CASSRGQGITEAFF
TRBV5-6,-,-,TRBJ1-6,TGTGCCAGCAGCTTGGCCAACAGTGGTGGTTCACCCCTCCACTTT,CASSLANSGGSPLHF
TRBV27,TRBD2,few,TRBJ2-3,TGTGCCAGCACCCGCGGGGGGAGCACAGATACGCAGTATTTT,CASTRGGSTDTQYF
TRBV2,-,-,TRBJ1-1,TGTGCCAGCAGTATTGTAGTCACTGAAGCTTTCTTT,CASSIVVTEAFF
TRBV9,TRBD2,-,TRBJ2-1,TGTGCCAGCGGATCCCTTAGCGGGGGGTCGAATGAGCAGTTCTTC,CASGSLSGGSNEQFF
TRBV2,-,once,TRBJ2-1,TGTGCCAGCAGTGAAGAGAACCCTGACGGGAATGAGCAGTTCTTC,CASSEENPDGNEQFF
TRBV27,-,-,TRBJ2-1,TGTGCCAGCAAATTAACTACTTACAATGAGCAGTTCTTC,CASKLTTYNEQFF
TRBV25-1,-,-,TRBJ2-2,TGTGCCAGCAGTGACGTCACAGCCGCGTCGACCGGGGAGCTGTTTTTT,CASSDVTAASTGELFF
TRBV7-2,-,-,TRBJ2-2,TGTGCCAGCAGCTTAAAATCTCCCGGGGAGCTGTTTTTT,CASSLKSPGELFF
TRBV27,-,few,TRBJ2-7,TGTGCCAGCAGTTCCTACTACGAGCAGTACTTC,CASSSYYEQYF
TRBV2,TRBD1,-,TRBJ1-2,TGTGCCAGCGCGGGACAGGGTGGTGGCTACACCTTC,CASAGQGGGYTF
TRBV5-1,-,-,TRBJ2-2,TGCGCCAGCAGCTTGAGAGGGGGCACCGGGGAGCTGTTTTTT,CASSLRGGTGELFF
TRBV2,-,-,TRBJ2-2,TGTGCCACCGTCCCCTTCCCCGGGGAGCTGTTTTTT,CATVPFPGELFF
TRBV29-1,-,-,TRBJ1-1,TGCAGCGTTACCGTTCCACAGGGCACTGAAGCTTTCTTT,CSVTVPQGTEAFF
TRBV27,-,-,TRBJ1-5,TGTGCCAGCAGTTTAAGCCTCAATCAGCCCCAGCATTTT,CASSLSLNQPQHF
TRBV7-9,-,-,TRBJ2-2,TGTGCCAGCAGTTGGTCTGGGGCGACCGGGGAGCTGTTTTTT,CASSWSGATGELFF
TRBV7-9,TRBD2,-,TRBJ2-3,TGTGCCAGCAGCGGAAGCGGGGGCACAGATACGCAGTATTTT,CASSGSGGTDTQYF
TRBV14,TRBD2,-,TRBJ2-3,TGTGCCAGCAGCCAACCCTTAACTAGCGGGGGGCGCACAGATACGCAGTATTTT,CASSQPLTSGGRTDTQYF
TRBV6-5,-,-,TRBJ2-3,TGTGCCAGTTCCATACAGGCCCTCACAGATACGCAGTATTTT,CASSIQALTDTQYF
TRBV18,-,-,TRBJ1-2,TGTGCCAGCTCTGCTGGAACAGACTATGGCTACACCTTC,CASSAGTDYGYTF
TRBV12-5,-,-,TRBJ1-3,TGTGCTAGTGGTCTGACCCTAGGTACCTCTGGAAACACCATATATTTT,CASGLTLGTSGNTIYF
TRBV4-2,TRBD1,-,TRBJ1-5,TGTGCCAGCAGCCAAGATCCCAGGGGGGATTCTCAGCCCCAGCATTTT,CASSQDPRGDSQPQHF
TRBV7-9,TRBD1,once,TRBJ1-6,TGTGCCAGCAGCTTCGGACAGGGCTATAATTCACCCCTCCACTTT,CASSFGQGYNSPLHF
TRBV27,-,few,TRBJ1-2,TGTGCCAGCAGTTTATCAGAGGGCGCGAACTATGGCTACACCTTC,CASSLSEGANYGYTF
TRBV11-2,-,-,TRBJ1-2,TGTGCCAGCAGCTTAGAGCGGGGGGCCGGCTATGGCTACACCTTC,CASSLERGAGYGYTF